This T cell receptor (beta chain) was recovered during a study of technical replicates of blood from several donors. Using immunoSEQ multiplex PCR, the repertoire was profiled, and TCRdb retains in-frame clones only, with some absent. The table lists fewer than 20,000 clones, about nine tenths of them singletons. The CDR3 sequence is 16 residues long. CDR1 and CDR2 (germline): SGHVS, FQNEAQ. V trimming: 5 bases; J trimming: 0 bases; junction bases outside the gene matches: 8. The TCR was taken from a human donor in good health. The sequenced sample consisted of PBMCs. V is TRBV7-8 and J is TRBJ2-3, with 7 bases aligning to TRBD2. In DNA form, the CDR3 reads TGTGCCAGCAGCCCGACCGGGGGGATAAGCACAGATACGCAGTATTTT. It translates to CASSPTGGISTDTQYF.